The 14 T cell receptor beta chains presented below share a single source sample, sequenced in a study of PD-1 blockade in mismatch repair-deficient tumors. Some clones are missing from TCRdb's copy, which holds only in-frame ones; the method was immunoSEQ multiplex PCR. The profile covers approximately 120,000 clones, with around 87% appearing a single time and approximately 12% taken by the ten largest. The specimen comprised peripheral blood, sampled 44 weeks after starting pembrolizumab. The receptor set was obtained from an adult with mismatch repair-deficient cancer.

DNA for the CDR3: TGTGCCAGCAGTGTGGGTGAGCAGTACTTC. Residues: CASSVGEQYF. The V and J genes are TRBV6-1 and TRBJ2-7; D call uncertain. CDR1 and CDR2 (germline): MNHNS, SASEGT. The CDR3 runs to 10 residues. The V end was cut by 4 bases, the J end by 7 bases, with 5 bases between.

The chain combines TRBV29-1 with TRBJ2-7, with TRBD2 identical over 10 bases. CDR3 length equals 13 residues. In germline, CDR1 is SQVTM, CDR2 ANQGSEA. The V segment lost 7 bases and the J segment 4 bases; nucleotides outside the gene matches: 7. The CDR3 here is CSASTSGLYEQYF. The CDR3 DNA reads as TGCAGCGCCTCGACTAGCGGGTTATACGAGCAGTACTTC.

The chain has TRBV4-1 and TRBJ1-1; 7 bases are a match to TRBD1. The V segment lost 2 bases and the J segment 3 bases; nucleotides outside the gene matches: 9. The V gene's germline CDR1 is MGHRA and CDR2 YSYEKL. The CDR3 loop spans 16 amino acids. The CDR3 sequence: CASSQTYRGRYTEAFF. The CDR3 DNA sequence: TGCGCCAGCAGCCAAACATACAGGGGACGGTACACTGAAGCTTTCTTT.

The chain is built from TRBV19 and TRBJ2-1; TRBD1 agrees at 8 bases. Germline V CDR1 and CDR2: LNHDA, SQIVND (reference sequence). V lost 4 bases to trimming and J lost 4 bases; unmatched junction nucleotides: 3. The CDR3 consists of 14 residues. CDR3 region: CASSKDRAYNEQFF. DNA of the CDR3: TGTGCCAGTAGTAAGGACAGGGCTTACAATGAGCAGTTCTTC.

The chain recombines TRBV29-1 with TRBJ2-1; the D gene is possibly TRBD1 (6 bases). V lost 0 bases and J lost 6, with 15 bases in between. CDR3 length: 15 amino acids. Germline values: CDR1 SQVTM, CDR2 ANQGSEA. The CDR3 bases are TGCAGCGTTGAAGATGAACAGGGCGCGCCCAATGAGCAGTTCTTC. This encodes CSVEDEQGAPNEQFF.

This chain links TRBV5-6 with TRBJ2-2; D gene unclear. The CDR3 is made up of 14 amino acids. Germline values: CDR1 SGHDT, CDR2 YYEEEE. V gave up 1 base and J gave up 7 bases, with 11 bases separating them. As DNA, the CDR3 is TGTGCCAGCAGCTTGCGGCTAGAAAACGGGGAGCTGTTTTTT. Translated: CASSLRLENGELFF.

This clone was observed a single time. As DNA, the CDR3 is TGTGCCATCAGTGAGGGGGGTGGCTACACCTTC. It codes for CAISEGGGYTF. V usage is TRBV10-3 and J usage is TRBJ1-2, with D perhaps matching TRBD1 (5 bases). This CDR3 region has 11 residues. The ends were cut back, 2 bases at V and 7 bases at J, with 5 bases in the middle. CDR1 is ENHRY, CDR2 SYGVKD, per germline.

The chain employs TRBV7-9 and TRBJ2-7, with 10 bases fitting TRBD1. Germline CDR1 reads SEHNR; CDR2 reads FQNEAQ (reference sequence). V lost 4 bases to trimming and J lost 5 bases; unmatched junction nucleotides: 14. The CDR3 totals 17 residues. The CDR3 DNA is TGTGCCAGCAGCTCAGGACAGGGGGTTCGGTTAAGTGACGAGCAGTACTTC. It translates to CASSSGQGVRLSDEQYF.

This clone occurred once. The chain uses TRBV28 and TRBJ2-7; a possible D gene is TRBD1 (6 bases). The CDR3 runs 15 residues. Germline V gene lookup returns CDR1 MDHEN and CDR2 SYDVKM. V lost 7 bases and J 2 bases, leaving 18 bases between the germline ends. The CDR3 sequence: CASTFGQSAAYEQYF. For the CDR3, the DNA is TGTGCCAGCACTTTCGGACAGTCTGCGGCCTACGAGCAGTACTTC.

The chain is built from TRBV7-8 and TRBJ2-1; D possibly corresponds to TRBD2 (5 bases). V dropped 0 bases and J dropped 15 bases, with 15 bases sitting between them. Germline V gene sequence: CDR1 SGHVS, CDR2 FQNEAQ. The CDR3 loop spans 13 amino acids. The CDR3 DNA sequence: TGTGCCAGCAGCTTAGCAGTAAGCGGTTCTCGGTTCTTC. This codes for CASSLAVSGSRFF.

The chain carries TRBV27 and TRBJ1-2; 8 bases map to TRBD1. CDR1 and CDR2 (germline): MNHEY, SMNVEV (reference sequence). V dropped 3 bases and J dropped 8; count of bases not matched to a gene: 14. The CDR3 sequence is 16 residues long. CDR3 loop: CASSFGTGPNPGGYTF. CDR3 in DNA: TGTGCCAGCAGTTTCGGGACAGGACCTAACCCGGGAGGCTACACCTTC.

In this sample, this clone turned up a few times. The CDR3 spells CASRQQRTGELFF. CDR3 sequence (DNA): TGTGCCAGCAGGCAGCAACGAACCGGGGAGCTGTTTTTT. The chain has TRBV28 and TRBJ2-2; D is unclear. There are 13 residues in the CDR3. Between the trimmed V and J ends, which lost 6 bases and 5 bases, there was a span of 10 bases. CDR1 and CDR2 (germline): MDHEN, SYDVKM.

This clone was recorded only once. V is TRBV27 and J is TRBJ2-7; D uncertain. Germline V gives CDR1 MNHEY, CDR2 SMNVEV (reference sequence). The CDR3 extends over 15 amino acids. The V end was cut by 2 bases, the J end by 3 bases, with 14 bases between. The CDR3 here is CASSLKGSNVYEQYF. In DNA form, the CDR3 reads TGTGCCAGCAGTTTAAAGGGCTCTAATGTCTACGAGCAGTACTTC.

J is TRBJ2-1 and V is TRBV4-3; D may be TRBD1 (5 bases). With 4 bases removed from V and 6 bases from J, the gap between germline ends came to 13 bases. Germline V lookup: CDR1 LGHNA, CDR2 YSLEER. The CDR3 consists of 14 residues. Here the CDR3 DNA reads TGCGCCAGCAGCCCAAGGGGCATGGGCAATGAGCAGTTCTTC. Encoded protein: CASSPRGMGNEQFF.